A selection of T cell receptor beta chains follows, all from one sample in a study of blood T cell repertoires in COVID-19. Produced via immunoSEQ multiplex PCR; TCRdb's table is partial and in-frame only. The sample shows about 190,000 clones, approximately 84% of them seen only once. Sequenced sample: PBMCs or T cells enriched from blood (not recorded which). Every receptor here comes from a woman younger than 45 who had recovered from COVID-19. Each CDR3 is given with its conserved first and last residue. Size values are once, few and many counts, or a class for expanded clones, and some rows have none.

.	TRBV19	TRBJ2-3	CASSILASGITDTQYF
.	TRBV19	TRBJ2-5	CASSIGTGGASGETQYF
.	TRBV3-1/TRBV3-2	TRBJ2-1	CASSQDQAGGPGNEQFF
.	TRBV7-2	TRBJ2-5	CASSLPRGTQETQYF
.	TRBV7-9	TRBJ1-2	CASSLAVPLNGYTF
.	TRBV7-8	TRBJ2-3	CASSLDPIYTQYF
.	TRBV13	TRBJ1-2	CASSLDPRGWGGYTF
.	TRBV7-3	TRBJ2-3	CASSLGSRGSTDTQYF
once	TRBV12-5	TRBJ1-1	CASGLIGGRSTEAFF
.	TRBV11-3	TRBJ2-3	CASSLNRGRDTQYF
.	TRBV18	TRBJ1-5	CASSSRQGNNQPQHF
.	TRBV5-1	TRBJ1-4	CASSLTGTTNEKLFF
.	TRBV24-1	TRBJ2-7	CATSTSGKTYEQYF
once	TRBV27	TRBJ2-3	CASSLPGTFGDTQYF
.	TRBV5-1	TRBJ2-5	CASSLEWAGETQYF
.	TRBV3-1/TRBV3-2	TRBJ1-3	CASSQGTAGNTIYF
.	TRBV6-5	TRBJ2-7	CASSTGQGISEQYF
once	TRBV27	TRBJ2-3	CASSFKSDTQYF
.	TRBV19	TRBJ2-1	CASSVNGLAGANEQFF
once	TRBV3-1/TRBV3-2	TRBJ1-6	CASSQGTGGNSPLHF
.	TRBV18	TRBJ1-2	CASSSAPGHLNYGYTF
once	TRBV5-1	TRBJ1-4	CASSLVVDEKLFF
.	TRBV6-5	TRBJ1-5	CASRGTTNQPQHF
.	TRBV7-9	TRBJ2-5	CASSLPEGEGETQYF
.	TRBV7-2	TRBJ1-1	CASSLYGAGDHTEAFF
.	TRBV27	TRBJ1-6	CASRTGTDFLRIDSPLHF
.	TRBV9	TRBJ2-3	CASSVGAETDTQYF
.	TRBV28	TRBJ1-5	CASRAPGTTGNQPQHF
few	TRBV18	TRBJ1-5	CASSPIEVREPQHF
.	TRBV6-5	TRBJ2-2	CASIKGAPTGELFF
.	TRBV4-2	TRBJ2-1	CASSQVSGEQFF
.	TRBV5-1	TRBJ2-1	CASSPGTSGGAFGEQFF
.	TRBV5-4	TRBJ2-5	CASSLDGQGQRLGQYF
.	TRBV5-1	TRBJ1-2	CASSFPSGTVNYGYTF
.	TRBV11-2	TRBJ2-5	CASSLSTSGGQETQYF
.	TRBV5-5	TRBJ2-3	CASSLVGTTSTDTQYF
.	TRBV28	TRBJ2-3	CASRPTSGIRLDTQYF